This T cell receptor beta chain is drawn from a study of long-term antiretroviral therapy in people with HIV. Investigators performed immunoSEQ version v3.0 at survey level. The method was immunoSEQ multiplex PCR; TCRdb's version includes in-frame clones alone and lacks a portion of them. This table holds tens of thousands of clones, 80% to 85% found once. Germline-derived CDR1 and CDR2 are LGHNA and YSLEER. This CDR3 has 14 amino acids. Losses at the gene ends were 2 bases for V and 3 bases for J; bases not matched to a gene: 3. This chain uses TRBV4-3 with TRBJ1-2; 7 positions match TRBD1. The sequence came from a woman between 50 and 59 years old with HIV. This material consisted of unsorted PBMCs, taken 1.9 years after starting antiretroviral therapy. The CDR3, as DNA: TGCGCCAGCAGCCAAAAAGGGACAGACTATGGCTACACCTTC. Its protein product is CASSQKGTDYGYTF.